The source of this T cell receptor beta chain is a study of cytomegalovirus exposure and HLA in healthy donors. Germline V gives CDR1 SGHRS, CDR2 YFSETQ. CDR3 length: 18 residues. With 3 bases clipped from V and 1 base from J, the junction kept 11 bases outside the gene matches. For this clone: What it binds is unknown.

Although they were nominally healthy when sampled, donors likely had unrecorded immune exposures. Regarding the study as a whole: Later on, an analysis tied 18,000 or so TCR beta sequences to HLA alleles at 0.05 false discovery rate. According to reports, the classifier identified cytomegalovirus status with high specificity and sensitivity. One variant, a missense change in DCLRE1C, was linked in a later analysis to TCR beta V- and J-gene trimming.

PCR involved 60 Vbeta and 13 Jbeta primers. Sequencing was performed with immunoSEQ multiplex PCR; in TCRdb, only in-frame clones are kept and a portion is missing. The sample contains fewer than 200,000 clones, around 88% of which appear only once. The chain carries TRBV5-1 and TRBJ2-2; 8 bases are shared with TRBD2. The receptor's source is a woman in her 30s in good health and CMV-seronegative. Source material: PBMCs. The CDR3 is CASSSGLAKIQNTGELFF. DNA of the CDR3: TGCGCCAGCAGCTCCGGACTAGCCAAAATCCAGAACACCGGGGAGCTGTTTTTT.